This T cell receptor beta chain was identified during a study of blood T cell repertoires in COVID-19. A word on this clone: At one end, the junction sequence differs from germline, possibly due to a read error.

Clones were sequenced by immunoSEQ multiplex PCR, and TCRdb holds only the in-frame ones, with some missing. Among 250,000 or so clones listed, 75% to 90% were seen once. Germline CDR1 SGHRS, CDR2 YFSETQ. The CDR3 extends over 16 amino acids. The sample comprised PBMCs or T cells enriched from blood (not recorded which). The chain links TRBV5-1 to TRBJ2-2; D is tentatively TRBD1 or TRBD2 (5 bases each). The clonotype comes from a woman between 40 and 50 years old who had been exposed to COVID-19. Here the CDR3 DNA reads TGTGCCAGCAGGTTGGGGACGGGAACGAACACCGGGGAGCTGTTTTTT. Protein sequence: CASRLGTGTNTGELFF.